This T cell receptor beta chain was profiled in a study of blood T cells in healthy people across ages. A sample-barcoded 5' primer and a J-beta primer mix were used in a second PCR of roughly 7 to 11 cycles. TCRdb recomputed calls from the 5' RACE reads with MiXCR, one row per CDR3 protein. The sample carries some 800,000 distinct CDR3 sequences, more than 40% recorded once. The sample was blood. This clonotype was obtained from a man aged 55 to 70 in good health.

CDR3 nucleotide sequence: TGCAGTGCTAGAACGGGACCAGCGGGGGGAATAGGTGAGCAGTACTTC. Translation: CSARTGPAGGIGEQYF. The gene calls are TRBV20-1 and TRBJ2-7; 9 nucleotides agree with TRBD2. Losses at the gene ends were 2 bases for V and 7 bases for J; bases not matched to a gene: 15. Per the germline V gene, CDR1 is DFQATT and CDR2 is SNEGSKA (reference sequence). This CDR3 region has 16 residues.